Shown below are 13 T cell receptor beta chains from a single sample sequenced in a study of blood T cell repertoires in COVID-19. Using immunoSEQ multiplex PCR, the repertoire was profiled, and TCRdb retains in-frame clones only, with some absent. The table shows 250,000 to 300,000 clones, with around 86% occurring only once. The sample consisted of peripheral blood. Receptors originate from a woman aged 55-69 years with COVID-19, enrolled during active disease.

The V call is TRBV14, the J call TRBJ1-3; no clear D gene. Germline V gives CDR1 SGHDN, CDR2 FVKESK. CDR3 length equals 15 residues. Trimming took off 0 bases at V and 0 bases at J, with 6 bases between the two ends. CDR3 loop: CASSQERFSGNTIYF. CDR3 bases: TGTGCCAGCAGCCAAGAGAGATTCTCTGGAAACACCATATATTTT.

V usage is TRBV11-3 and J usage is TRBJ2-1, with 7 bases matching TRBD2. The CDR3 covers 15 residues. Germline loops: CDR1 SGHNT, CDR2 YENEEA. Unmatched junction bases numbered 10, after V lost 3 bases and J lost 8 bases. The CDR3 protein is CASSFGGGLSDEQFF. CDR3 DNA sequence: TGTGCCAGCAGCTTTGGGGGAGGGCTTTCGGATGAGCAGTTCTTC.

The chain couples TRBV6-2 or TRBV6-3 to TRBJ1-6, with no clear D. Germline V gives CDR1 MNHEY, CDR2 SVGEGT. With 5 bases removed from V and 9 bases from J, the gap between germline ends came to 17 bases. This CDR3 region has 15 residues. Written as DNA, the CDR3 is TGTGCCAGCAGTCGACCCGGTTCAACGGGTTCACCCCTCCACTTT. As protein: CASSRPGSTGSPLHF.

This chain connects TRBV2 to TRBJ1-4, with 8 bases fitting TRBD1. Germline V gene lookup returns CDR1 SNHLY and CDR2 FYNNEI. The CDR3 is 15 amino acids. The J segment lost 6 bases and the V segment lost 5 bases, leaving 8 bases of the junction unmatched. The CDR3: CASSTQGAADEKLFF. The CDR3 region has the DNA TGTGCCAGCAGTACCCAGGGGGCGGCGGATGAAAAACTGTTTTTT.

The rearrangement joins TRBV30 to TRBJ1-5, with unresolved D. The CDR3 contains 15 residues. V shed 1 base and J shed 0 bases, with 10 bases lying between them. The V gene's germline CDR1 is GTSNPN and CDR2 SVGIG (reference sequence). CDR3 sequence: CAWSEMAYSNQPQHF. The CDR3 region has the DNA TGTGCCTGGAGTGAGATGGCATATAGCAATCAGCCCCAGCATTTT. Looking up the rest from reference TRBV30 and TRBJ1-5 gives the full variable domain: SQTIHQWPATLVQPVGSPLSLECTVEGTSNPNLYWYRQAAGRGLQLLFYSVGIGQISSEVPQNLSASRPQDRQFILSSKKLLLSDSGFYLCAWSEMAYSNQPQHFGDGTRLSIL.

This rearrangement joins TRBV24-1 to TRBJ2-1, with TRBD2 matching over 7 bases. V lost 6 bases to trimming and J lost 9 bases; unmatched junction nucleotides: 10. The CDR3 consists of 14 residues. Per germline, CDR1 KGHDR and CDR2 SFDVKD. CDR3 amino acids: CATSPPGGSVEQFF. The CDR3 coding sequence is TGTGCCACCAGTCCTCCGGGAGGCTCTGTTGAGCAGTTCTTC.

The rearrangement uses TRBV7-6 and TRBJ2-1; TRBD1 might be the D (7 bases). Trimming removed 0 bases at V and 8 bases at J, with 11 bases between. The CDR3 is 14 amino acids. CDR1 and CDR2 (germline): SGHVS, FNYEAQ. The DNA of the CDR3 is TGTGCCAGCAGCTTAGCGGAGGGGGCCCATGAGCAGTTCTTC. Amino acids: CASSLAEGAHEQFF.

The chain employs TRBV6-2 or TRBV6-3 and TRBJ2-1; 9 bases align to TRBD2. CDR3 length equals 17 residues. Germline lookup yields CDR1 MNHEY and CDR2 SVGEGT. With 2 bases clipped from V and 2 bases from J, the junction kept 7 bases outside the gene matches. The CDR3 coding sequence is TGTGCCAGCAGTTACCGCCTAGCGGGGCCCCCCTACAATGAGCAGTTCTTC. This translates into CASSYRLAGPPYNEQFF.

The V call is TRBV10-3, the J call TRBJ2-2; 8 bases are a match to TRBD2. Germline V gives CDR1 ENHRY, CDR2 SYGVKD. After removal of 4 bases from V and 1 base from J, the junction contained 2 bases not matched to a gene. CDR3 size: 15 residues. The DNA of the CDR3 is TGTGCCATCAGTGGGGCGGGAGGGAACACCGGGGAGCTGTTTTTT. Translation: CAISGAGGNTGELFF.

The chain is built from TRBV28 and TRBJ2-1; 10 bases map to TRBD2. V trimming: 6 bases; J trimming: 4 bases; junction bases outside the gene matches: 9. This CDR3 is built from 16 residues. Germline V lookup: CDR1 MDHEN, CDR2 SYDVKM. The CDR3 here is CASRWTSGSLYNEQFF. The CDR3, as DNA: TGTGCCAGCAGATGGACTAGCGGTTCCCTATACAATGAGCAGTTCTTC.

This rearrangement joins TRBV20-1 to TRBJ2-4, with TRBD2 identical over 7 bases. The CDR3 spans 15 residues. V trimming: 3 bases; J trimming: 0 bases; junction bases outside the gene matches: 5. Looked up from germline, CDR1 is DFQATT and CDR2 is SNEGSKA (reference sequence). CDR3 in amino acids: CSASDSGAAKNIQYF. Here the CDR3 DNA reads TGCAGTGCTAGTGACAGCGGGGCAGCCAAAAACATTCAGTACTTC.

V and J are TRBV6-1 and TRBJ1-2; TRBD1 matches 8 bases. This CDR3 is built from 17 residues. V shed 2 bases, J shed 0 bases, and the junction held 8 bases outside the gene matches. Looked up from germline, CDR1 is MNHNS and CDR2 is SASEGT. The CDR3 is CASSERDRIHSNYGYTF. The CDR3 region has the DNA TGTGCCAGCAGTGAAAGGGACAGGATACATTCTAACTATGGCTACACCTTC.

V usage is TRBV25-1 and J usage is TRBJ2-5, with D maybe TRBD2 (5 bases). Germline CDR1 reads MGHDK; CDR2 reads SYGVNS. With 5 bases removed from V and 4 bases from J, the gap between germline ends came to 17 bases. The CDR3 contains 15 residues. The CDR3 bases are TGTGCCAGCAGTCCCTTCAACGGGGTCCCAGAGACCCAGTACTTC. Its translation is CASSPFNGVPETQYF.